This is a list of T cell receptor beta chains from one sample in a study of Ad26.COV2.S vaccination and SARS-CoV-2 variants. The data were produced by immunoSEQ multiplex PCR, yet TCRdb's version contains in-frame clones alone and is incomplete. The data hold roughly 700,000 clones, with 70% to 90% observed a single time. The specimen comprised peripheral blood, sampled in a trial of Ad26.COV2.S vaccine versus placebo. Receptors originate from a person aged 18-65 years who received the Ad26.COV2.S COVID-19 vaccine or a placebo. The CDR3 runs from the conserved cysteine through the conserved F or W. The D gene is left open where the match is weak. A clone size is listed for some rows: how often the clone was seen (once, few, many), or a class if it is expanded.

size	V	D	J	DNA	CDR3
NA	TRBV2	TRBD2	TRBJ2-7	TGTGCCAGCGTTCTTGACGGGACTAGCGGGTTTTACGAGCAGTACTTC	CASVLDGTSGFYEQYF
NA	TRBV7-6	NA	TRBJ2-5	TGTGCCAGCAGCTTAGTCGGGGAGACCCAGTACTTC	CASSLVGETQYF
NA	TRBV10-3	NA	TRBJ1-6	TGTGCCATCAGGACTCCAGGGGATTCACCCCTCCACTTT	CAIRTPGDSPLHF
NA	TRBV27	NA	TRBJ1-1	TGTGCCAGCAGTTTATTACAGAACACTGAAGCTTTCTTT	CASSLLQNTEAFF
NA	TRBV7-2	TRBD1	TRBJ2-7	TGTGCCAGCAGCCCCCCGGGACAGGGTACCTACGAGCAGTACTTC	CASSPPGQGTYEQYF
NA	TRBV30	NA	TRBJ2-1	TGTGCCTGGAGTGTACTAGCCTCCTACAATGAGCAGTTCTTC	CAWSVLASYNEQFF
NA	TRBV4-1	NA	TRBJ2-1	TGCGCCAGCAGCCTTGAGGGCCTAGAGCAGTTCTTC	CASSLEGLEQFF
NA	TRBV10-3	TRBD1	TRBJ2-1	TGTGCCATCAGTCAGGGGACAGGGGGCGGGCGGACCTACAATGAGCAGTTCTTC	CAISQGTGGGRTYNEQFF
NA	TRBV4-3	NA	TRBJ2-2	TGCGCCAGCAGCCGTCAGGGGAGTATGCCCGGGGAGCTGTTTTTT	CASSRQGSMPGELFF
once	TRBV24-1	NA	TRBJ1-5	TGTGCCACCAGTGAGGGACACAATCAGCCCCAGCATTTT	CATSEGHNQPQHF
once	TRBV30	NA	TRBJ2-5	TGTGCCTGGAGTCTGTGGGATCTAGAGACCCAGTACTTC	CAWSLWDLETQYF
NA	TRBV13	NA	TRBJ2-5	TGTGCCAGCAGCCTCGGGACCGGGACCCAGTACTTC	CASSLGTGTQYF
NA	TRBV2	TRBD1	TRBJ1-2	TGTGCCAGCCGGACAGGGAGGTTTGGCTACACCTTC	CASRTGRFGYTF
few	TRBV18	NA	TRBJ1-2	TGTGCCAGCTCACCAGCCGGGGCAGGGTATGGCTACACCTTC	CASSPAGAGYGYTF
NA	TRBV30	TRBD2	TRBJ2-7	TGTGCCTGGAGTAAAGCGGGAGGAGAAATCTACGAGCAGTACTTC	CAWSKAGGEIYEQYF
NA	TRBV7-6	NA	TRBJ1-1	TGTGCCAGCAGCTTAGGAATGACAGGCGGGAGGAACACTGAAGCTTTCTTT	CASSLGMTGGRNTEAFF
NA	TRBV10-3	TRBD2	TRBJ2-2	TGTGCCATCAGCCCCCTGGGGGGGGACGGGGAGCTGTTTTTT	CAISPLGGDGELFF
NA	TRBV9	TRBD1	TRBJ1-5	TGTGCCAGCAGCGAGAAAGGGACAGATTATCAGCCCCAGCATTTT	CASSEKGTDYQPQHF
NA	TRBV5-1	NA	TRBJ2-1	TGCGCCAGCAGCGTGCGCTCCTACAATGAGCAGTTCTTC	CASSVRSYNEQFF
NA	TRBV23-1	NA	TRBJ2-5	TGCGCCAGCAGTCACGGGCCACCGAGGTCCCAGTACTTC	CASSHGPPRSQYF
NA	TRBV4-2	TRBD2	TRBJ2-7	TGTGCCAGCAGCCAATCTCCCCTAGCGGGGGGCCACGAGCAGTACTTC	CASSQSPLAGGHEQYF
NA	TRBV11-3	NA	TRBJ2-7	TGTGCCAGCAGCTTAGATAGAACCAACGAGCAGTACTTC	CASSLDRTNEQYF
once	TRBV11-1	NA	TRBJ2-3	TGTGCCAGCAGCTTTACACCCGACACAGATACGCAGTATTTT	CASSFTPDTDTQYF
NA	TRBV6-2/TRBV6-3	NA	TRBJ2-2	TGTGCCAGCAGCCCCGCCGGGCTGCTAGCTGGTCTCGCGAACACCGGGGAGCTGTTTTTT	CASSPAGLLAGLANTGELFF
NA	TRBV3-1/TRBV3-2	NA	TRBJ1-4	TGTGCCAGCAGCAAGCTGGGAACAGGAGAGGAAAAACTGTTTTTT	CASSKLGTGEEKLFF
NA	TRBV27	TRBD1	TRBJ2-5	TGTGCCAGCAGTTCCGGACAGGGAGGTCCGACCCAGTACTTC	CASSSGQGGPTQYF
few	TRBV6-5	TRBD1	TRBJ2-7	TGTGCCAGCAACGACCAGGGGGCGAGCGACGAGCAGTACTTC	CASNDQGASDEQYF
NA	TRBV7-8	NA	TRBJ1-1	TGTGCCAGCAGCGCCAGGGGAAGAGGCACTGAAGCTTTCTTT	CASSARGRGTEAFF
NA	TRBV5-1	NA	TRBJ1-3	TGCGCCAGCAGCTTGGAGGGATCTGGAAACACCATATATTTT	CASSLEGSGNTIYF
NA	TRBV19	NA	TRBJ1-1	TGTGCCAGTACTATAGGGCGCCCAGGGCACACTGAAGCTTTCTTT	CASTIGRPGHTEAFF
NA	TRBV3-1/TRBV3-2	TRBD1	TRBJ2-5	TGTGCCAGCAGCCTAACCAGGGGACAGGGGAGTGGGACCCAGTACTTC	CASSLTRGQGSGTQYF